This TCR beta chain was obtained from a study of blood T cells in healthy people across ages. The study, taken as a whole, reports: Among T cells, TCR beta diversity per million cells dropped roughly linearly as age rose.

The CDR3 has 15 amino acids. The germline V gene encodes CDR1 SGDLS and CDR2 YYNGEE. Trimming shortened V by 0 bases and J by 7 bases, and 16 bases separated the two germline ends. The study drew donors from healthy Caucasian individuals in Russia aged about 6 to 95. Of note for this clonotype: Its antigen is as yet unknown.

Then a second PCR, running roughly 6 to 12 cycles, was carried out with a sample-barcoded 5' primer and a J-beta primer mix. Unique molecular identifiers of 12 random nucleotides labeled each cDNA. TCRdb reanalysed the 5' RACE reads using MiXCR and keeps one entry per CDR3 protein. The sample comprises over a million distinct CDR3 sequences, around 39% of which are singletons, and 7.9% rests with the top ten. This clonotype was sampled from a woman younger than 30 in good health. Sample: blood. The V gene is TRBV9, the J gene TRBJ1-2, with D hard to call. The CDR3, as DNA: TGTGCCAGCAGCGTAGGCACCGCTGGTGGTTTTGGCTACACCTTC. Its translation: CASSVGTAGGFGYTF.